This T cell receptor (beta chain) was identified in a study of cytomegalovirus exposure and HLA in healthy donors. About the study: Early release data held 85 million or so unique TCRs from HLA-typed donors.

As concerns this clone: What it binds is unknown.

The germline gives CDR1 SNHLY, CDR2 FYNNEI. V was cut by 6 bases and J by 13 bases, with 15 bases left in between. CDR3 length: 11 residues. The PCR had 60 Vbeta and 13 Jbeta primers. In the study's own analysis: Among the unique TCR beta chains that a later analysis counted, about 84 million in all, about 11 million were shared. Libraries were prepared by immunoSEQ multiplex PCR; TCRdb keeps only in-frame clonotypes and omits some of them. D and trimming come from the DNA, and the V and J calls and clone size come from that table. The data hold 280,000 or so clones, with about 90% observed a single time. Findings and caveats of the study: Rare TCR sequences dominated, though some public TCRs recurred in many donors.

This chain uses TRBV2 with TRBJ1-2, with D perhaps TRBD1 (5 bases). Specimen: PBMCs. The sequence came from a woman under 30 in good health and CMV-seronegative. CDR3 sequence (DNA): TGTGCCAGCAGGGCGGGCGGGGGGGGCACCTTC. This sequence encodes CASRAGGGGTF.